This T cell receptor (beta chain) was recovered during a study of cytomegalovirus exposure and HLA in healthy donors. Study at large: A subsequent analysis stated that the 100 to 150 validation repertoires were run on the same platform as the roughly 670 first-cohort repertoires.

The protocol was immunoSEQ multiplex PCR, while the TCRdb copy is restricted to in-frame clones and leaves out a portion. This sample has 150,000 to 200,000 clones, with about 89% found just once. Notes on the study in general: Associated with cytomegalovirus, according to the listing, were 150 to 200 TCR beta chains. In the roughly 110 validation repertoires, about 95% of cluster scores exceeded 0, per a later analysis.

Details on this clone: Its antigen is currently unknown.

Germline CDR1 reads MNHEY; CDR2 reads SVGAGI. The V segment lost 6 bases and the J segment 3 bases; nucleotides outside the gene matches: 4. CDR3 length: 15 residues. The sample consisted of PBMCs. This TCR derives from a woman aged 18-29 years in good health and CMV-seropositive. The chain carries TRBV6-5 and TRBJ2-7, with 14 bases identical to TRBD2. The CDR3 region is CASSTGTSGSYEQYF. In DNA, the CDR3 is TGTGCCAGCAGCACTGGGACTAGCGGGAGCTACGAGCAGTACTTC.